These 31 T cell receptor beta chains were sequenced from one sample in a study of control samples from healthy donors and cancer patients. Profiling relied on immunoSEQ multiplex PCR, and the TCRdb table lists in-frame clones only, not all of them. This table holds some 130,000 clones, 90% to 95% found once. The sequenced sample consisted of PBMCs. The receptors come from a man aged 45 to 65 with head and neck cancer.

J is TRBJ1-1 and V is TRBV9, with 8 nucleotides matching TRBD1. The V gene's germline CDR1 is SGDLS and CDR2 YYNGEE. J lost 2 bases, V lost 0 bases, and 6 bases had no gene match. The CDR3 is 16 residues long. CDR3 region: CASSVARTGGNTEAFF. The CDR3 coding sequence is TGTGCCAGCAGCGTAGCTCGTACAGGGGGAAACACTGAAGCTTTCTTT.

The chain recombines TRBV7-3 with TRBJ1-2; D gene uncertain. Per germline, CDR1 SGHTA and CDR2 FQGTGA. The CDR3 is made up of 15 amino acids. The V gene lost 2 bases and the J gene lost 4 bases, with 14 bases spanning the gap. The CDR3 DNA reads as TGTGCCAGCAGCTTATCGGGTGGGATGGGCTATGGCTACACCTTC. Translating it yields CASSLSGGMGYGYTF. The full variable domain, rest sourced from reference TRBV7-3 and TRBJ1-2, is GAGVSQTPSNKVTEKGKYVELRCDPISGHTALYWYRQSLGQGPEFLIYFQGTGAADDSGLPNDRFFAVRPEGSVSTLKIQRTERGDSAVYLCASSLSGGMGYGYTFGSGTRLTVV.

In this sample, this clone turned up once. The CDR3 protein is CSVVEDWTNEQYF. The CDR3 region has the DNA TGCAGCGTTGTAGAGGACTGGACCAACGAGCAGTACTTC. The chain couples TRBV29-1 to TRBJ2-7; the D gene is possibly TRBD2 (5 bases). This CDR3 has 13 residues. Trimming shortened V by 4 bases and J by 5 bases, and 15 bases separated the two germline ends. Per germline, CDR1 SQVTM and CDR2 ANQGSEA.

Here the CDR3 DNA reads TGCGCCAGCAGCTTGGTAGGGGCGGCTGGAAACACCATATATTTT. Protein: CASSLVGAAGNTIYF. V gene TRBV5-1 combines with J gene TRBJ1-3, with D tentatively TRBD1 (5 bases). Trimming shortened V by 0 bases and J by 2 bases, and 9 bases separated the two germline ends. Per the germline V gene, CDR1 is SGHRS and CDR2 is YFSETQ. This CDR3 is 15 amino acids long.

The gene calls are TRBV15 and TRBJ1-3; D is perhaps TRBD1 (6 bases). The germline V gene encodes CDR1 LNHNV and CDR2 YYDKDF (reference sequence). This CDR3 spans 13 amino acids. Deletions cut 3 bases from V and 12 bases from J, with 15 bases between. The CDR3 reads CATSRVRDTDIYF. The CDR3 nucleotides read TGTGCCACCAGCAGGGTCCGGGACACGGACATATATTTT.

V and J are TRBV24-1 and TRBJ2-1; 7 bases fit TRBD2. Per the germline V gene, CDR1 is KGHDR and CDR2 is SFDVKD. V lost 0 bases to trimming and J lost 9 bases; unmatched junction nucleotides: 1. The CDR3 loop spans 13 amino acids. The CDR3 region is CATSDLRGVEQFF. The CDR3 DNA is TGTGCCACCAGTGATTTGCGGGGGGTTGAGCAGTTCTTC.

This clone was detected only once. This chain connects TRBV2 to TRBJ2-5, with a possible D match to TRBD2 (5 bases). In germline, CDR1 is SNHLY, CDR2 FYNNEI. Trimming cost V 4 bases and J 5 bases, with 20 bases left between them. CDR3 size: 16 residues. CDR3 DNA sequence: TGTGCCAGCAGTGGAGGAGGACTTGCTACGGGGGAGACCCAGTACTTC. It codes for CASSGGGLATGETQYF.

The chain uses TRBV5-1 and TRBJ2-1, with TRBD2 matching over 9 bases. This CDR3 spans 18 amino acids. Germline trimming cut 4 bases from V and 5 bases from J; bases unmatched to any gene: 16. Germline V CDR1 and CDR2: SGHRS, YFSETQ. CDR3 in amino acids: CASSGGRLAELLNNEQFF. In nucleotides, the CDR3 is TGCGCCAGCAGCGGAGGAAGACTAGCGGAACTCCTAAACAATGAGCAGTTCTTC. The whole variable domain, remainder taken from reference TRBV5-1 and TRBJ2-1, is KAGVTQTPRYLIKTRGQQVTLSCSPISGHRSVSWYQQTPGQGLQFLFEYFSETQRNKGNFPGRFSGRQFSNSRSEMNVSTLELGDSALYLCASSGGRLAELLNNEQFFGPGTRLTVL.

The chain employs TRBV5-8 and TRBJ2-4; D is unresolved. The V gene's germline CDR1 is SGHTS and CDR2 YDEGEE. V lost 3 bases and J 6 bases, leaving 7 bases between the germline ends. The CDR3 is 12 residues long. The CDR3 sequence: CASSSLRNIQYF. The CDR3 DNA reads TGTGCCAGCAGCTCCCTGAGAAACATTCAGTACTTC. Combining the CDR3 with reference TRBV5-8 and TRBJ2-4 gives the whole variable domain EAGVTQSPTHLIKTRGQQATLRCSPISGHTSVYWYQQALGLGLQFLLWYDEGEERNRGNFPPRFSGRQFPNYSSELNVNALELEDSALYLCASSSLRNIQYFGAGTRLSVL.

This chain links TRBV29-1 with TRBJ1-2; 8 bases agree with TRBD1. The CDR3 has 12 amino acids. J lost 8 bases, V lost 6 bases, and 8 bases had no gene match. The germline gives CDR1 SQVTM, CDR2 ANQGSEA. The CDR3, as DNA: TGCAGCGTGACGACAGGGGTCGGGGGCTACACCTTC. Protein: CSVTTGVGGYTF.

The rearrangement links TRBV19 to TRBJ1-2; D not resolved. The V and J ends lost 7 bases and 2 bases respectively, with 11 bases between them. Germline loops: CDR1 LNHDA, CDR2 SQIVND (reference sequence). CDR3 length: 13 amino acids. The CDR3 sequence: CASTRTANYGYTF. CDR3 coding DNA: TGTGCCAGTACCCGGACGGCCAACTATGGCTACACCTTC. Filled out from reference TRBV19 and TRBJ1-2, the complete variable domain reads DGGITQSPKYLFRKEGQNVTLSCEQNLNHDAMYWYRQDPGQGLRLIYYSQIVNDFQKGDIAEGYSVSREKKESFPLTVTSAQKNPTAFYLCASTRTANYGYTFGSGTRLTVV.

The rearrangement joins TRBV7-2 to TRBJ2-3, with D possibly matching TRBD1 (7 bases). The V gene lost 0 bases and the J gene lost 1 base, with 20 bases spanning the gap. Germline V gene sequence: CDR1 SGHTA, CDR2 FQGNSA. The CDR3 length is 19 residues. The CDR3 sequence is CASSLATFPGGSRTDTQYF. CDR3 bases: TGTGCCAGCAGCTTAGCCACTTTTCCAGGGGGGAGCCGCACAGATACGCAGTATTTT.

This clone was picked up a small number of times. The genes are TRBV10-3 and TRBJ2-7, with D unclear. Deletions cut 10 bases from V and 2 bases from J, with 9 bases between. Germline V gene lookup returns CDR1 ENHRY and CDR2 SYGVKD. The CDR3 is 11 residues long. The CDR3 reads CASAEAYEQYF. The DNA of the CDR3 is TGTGCCAGCGCCGAGGCCTACGAGCAGTACTTC.

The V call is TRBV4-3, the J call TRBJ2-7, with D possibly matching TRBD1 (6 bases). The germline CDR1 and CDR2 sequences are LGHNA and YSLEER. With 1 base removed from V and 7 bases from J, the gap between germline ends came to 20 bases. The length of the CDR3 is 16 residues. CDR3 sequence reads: CASSQGGGRSTSEQYF. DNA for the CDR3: TGCGCCAGCAGCCAAGGAGGGGGACGTAGTACGTCGGAGCAGTACTTC.

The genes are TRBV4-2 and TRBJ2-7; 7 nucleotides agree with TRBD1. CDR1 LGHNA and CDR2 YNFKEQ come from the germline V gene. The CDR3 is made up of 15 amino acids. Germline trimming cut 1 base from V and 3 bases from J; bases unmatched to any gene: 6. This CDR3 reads CASSQGQGINYEQYF. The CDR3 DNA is TGTGCCAGCAGCCAAGGACAGGGCATTAACTACGAGCAGTACTTC.

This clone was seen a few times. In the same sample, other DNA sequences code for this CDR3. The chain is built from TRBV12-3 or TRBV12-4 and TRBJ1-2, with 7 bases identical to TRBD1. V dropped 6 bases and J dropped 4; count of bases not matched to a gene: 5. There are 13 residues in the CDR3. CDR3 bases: TGTGCCAGCAGCCCGACAGGGTTCTATGGCTACACCTTC. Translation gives CASSPTGFYGYTF.

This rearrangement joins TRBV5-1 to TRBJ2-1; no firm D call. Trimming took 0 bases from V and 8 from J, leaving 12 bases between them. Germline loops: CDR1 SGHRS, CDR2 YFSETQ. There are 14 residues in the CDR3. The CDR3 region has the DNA TGCGCCAGCAGCTTGGAACCGAAAACCGATGAGCAGTTCTTC. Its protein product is CASSLEPKTDEQFF.

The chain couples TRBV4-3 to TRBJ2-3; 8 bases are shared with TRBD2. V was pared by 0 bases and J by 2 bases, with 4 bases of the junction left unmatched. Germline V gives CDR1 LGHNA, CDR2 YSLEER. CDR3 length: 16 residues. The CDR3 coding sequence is TGCGCCAGCAGCCAAGAAGACGGGGGGGCCACAGATACGCAGTATTTT. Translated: CASSQEDGGATDTQYF.

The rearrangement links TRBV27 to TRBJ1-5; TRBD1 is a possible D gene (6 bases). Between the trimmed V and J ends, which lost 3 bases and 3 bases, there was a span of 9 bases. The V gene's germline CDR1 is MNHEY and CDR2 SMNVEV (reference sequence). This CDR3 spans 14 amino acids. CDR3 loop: CASSLQGHNQPQHF. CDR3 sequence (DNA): TGTGCCAGCAGTTTGCAGGGACACAATCAGCCCCAGCATTTT.

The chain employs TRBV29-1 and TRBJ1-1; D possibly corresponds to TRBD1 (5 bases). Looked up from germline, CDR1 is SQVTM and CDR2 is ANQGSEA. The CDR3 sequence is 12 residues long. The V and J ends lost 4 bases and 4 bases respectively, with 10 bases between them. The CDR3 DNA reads TGCAGCGTTGTTGAAGGGACCACTGAAGCTTTCTTT. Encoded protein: CSVVEGTTEAFF.

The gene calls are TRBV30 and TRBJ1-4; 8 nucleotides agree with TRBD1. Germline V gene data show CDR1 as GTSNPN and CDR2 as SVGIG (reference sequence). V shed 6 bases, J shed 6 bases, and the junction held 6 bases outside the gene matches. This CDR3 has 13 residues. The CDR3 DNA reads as TGTGCCTGCCTGGACAGGGTCGATGAAAAACTGTTTTTT. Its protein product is CACLDRVDEKLFF.

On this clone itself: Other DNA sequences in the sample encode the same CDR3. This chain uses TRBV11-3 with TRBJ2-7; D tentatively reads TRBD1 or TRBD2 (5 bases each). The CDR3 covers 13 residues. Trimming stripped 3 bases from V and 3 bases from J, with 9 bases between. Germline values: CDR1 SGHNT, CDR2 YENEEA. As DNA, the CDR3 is TGTGCCAGCAGCTTCGGGGCGGGCTACGAGCAGTACTTC. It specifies CASSFGAGYEQYF.

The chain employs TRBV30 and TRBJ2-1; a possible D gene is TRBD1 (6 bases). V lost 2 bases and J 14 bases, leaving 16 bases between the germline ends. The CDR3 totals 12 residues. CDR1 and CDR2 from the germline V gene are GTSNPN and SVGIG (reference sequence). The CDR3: CAWSLTGPTEFF. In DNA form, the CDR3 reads TGTGCCTGGAGTCTTACAGGGCCAACCGAGTTCTTC.

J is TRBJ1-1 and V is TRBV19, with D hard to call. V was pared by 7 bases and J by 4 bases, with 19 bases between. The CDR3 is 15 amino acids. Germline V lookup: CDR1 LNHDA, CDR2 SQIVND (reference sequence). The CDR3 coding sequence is TGTGCCAGTACCCCCCTGGTCAAGGGATTCACTGAAGCTTTCTTT. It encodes CASTPLVKGFTEAFF. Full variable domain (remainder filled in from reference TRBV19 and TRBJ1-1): DGGITQSPKYLFRKEGQNVTLSCEQNLNHDAMYWYRQDPGQGLRLIYYSQIVNDFQKGDIAEGYSVSREKKESFPLTVTSAQKNPTAFYLCASTPLVKGFTEAFFGQGTRLTVV.

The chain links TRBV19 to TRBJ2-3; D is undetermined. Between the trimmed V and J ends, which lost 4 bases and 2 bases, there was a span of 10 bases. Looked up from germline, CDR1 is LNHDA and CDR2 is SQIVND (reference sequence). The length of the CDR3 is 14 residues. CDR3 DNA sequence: TGTGCCAGTAGTAGGGGTCAGCACACAGATACGCAGTATTTT. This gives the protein CASSRGQHTDTQYF.

CDR3 DNA sequence: TGTGCCAGCAGCCCAATGTGGGGCCCTATCGCACCCCTCCACTTT. This gives the protein CASSPMWGPIAPLHF. The chain employs TRBV11-2 and TRBJ1-6, with D maybe TRBD1 (5 bases). Per the germline V gene, CDR1 is SGHAT and CDR2 is FQNNGV. The V end lost 5 bases, the J end lost 11 bases, and 19 bases lay between the germline ends. This CDR3 comprises 15 residues.

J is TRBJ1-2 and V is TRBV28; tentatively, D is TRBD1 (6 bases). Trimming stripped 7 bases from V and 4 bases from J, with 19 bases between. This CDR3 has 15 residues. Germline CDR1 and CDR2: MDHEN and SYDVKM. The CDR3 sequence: CASTPYREGGYGYTF. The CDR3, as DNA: TGTGCCAGCACCCCTTACAGGGAAGGCGGCTATGGCTACACCTTC.

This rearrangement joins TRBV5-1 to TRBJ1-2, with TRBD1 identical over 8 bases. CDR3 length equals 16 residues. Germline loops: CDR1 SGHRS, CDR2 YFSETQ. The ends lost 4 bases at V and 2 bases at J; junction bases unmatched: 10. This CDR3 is CASSKGQVPFNYGYTF. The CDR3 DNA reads TGCGCCAGCAGCAAGGGACAGGTTCCTTTCAACTATGGCTACACCTTC.

In DNA form, the CDR3 reads TGTGCCAGCAGTCCGCCGGGACTAGCTCGCGAGCAGTACTTC. Translated, it gives CASSPPGLAREQYF. J is TRBJ2-7 and V is TRBV2; 9 nucleotides align to TRBD2. Germline V gene lookup returns CDR1 SNHLY and CDR2 FYNNEI. Trimming cost V 5 bases and J 6 bases; bases outside gene matches: 8. The CDR3 extends over 14 amino acids. The full variable domain, completed using reference TRBV2 and TRBJ2-7, is EPEVTQTPSHQVTQMGQEVILRCVPISNHLYFYWYRQILGQKVEFLVSFYNNEISEKSEIFDDQFSVERPDGSNFTLKIRSTKLEDSAMYFCASSPPGLAREQYFGPGTRLTVT.

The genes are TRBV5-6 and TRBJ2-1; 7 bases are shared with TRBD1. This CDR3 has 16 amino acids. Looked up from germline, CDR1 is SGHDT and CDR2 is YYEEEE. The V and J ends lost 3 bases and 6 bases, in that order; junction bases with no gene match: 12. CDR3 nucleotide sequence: TGTGCCAGCAGCTACCTAAGTAGCGACAGGGCCAATGAGCAGTTCTTC. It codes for CASSYLSSDRANEQFF.

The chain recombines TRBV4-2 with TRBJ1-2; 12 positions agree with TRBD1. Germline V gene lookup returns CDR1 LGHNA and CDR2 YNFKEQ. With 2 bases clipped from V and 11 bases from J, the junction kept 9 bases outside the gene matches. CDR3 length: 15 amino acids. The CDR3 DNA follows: TGTGCCAGCAGCCAATCTGGGACAGGGGGCTCATCATACACCTTC. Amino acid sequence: CASSQSGTGGSSYTF.